A single sample gave rise to the 4 T cell receptor beta chains below, sequenced in a study of early T cells in non-severe SARS-CoV-2 infection. TCRdb recomputed calls from the 5' RACE reads with MiXCR, one row per CDR3 protein. The table lists tens of thousands of distinct CDR3 sequences, more than 8.5% of them singletons. Sequenced sample: whole blood. All receptors derive from an adult who was a healthcare worker with PCR-confirmed SARS-CoV-2 infection or an uninfected control (not recorded which).

The CDR3 DNA sequence: TGTGCCAGCAGTCCCTCCCGGGGGGCGTTCGGGGAGCTGTTTTTT. It yields the protein CASSPSRGAFGELFF. This chain joins TRBV12-3 or TRBV12-4 and TRBJ2-2; TRBD2 might be the D (7 bases). The CDR3 has 15 residues. V gave up 5 bases and J gave up 7 bases, with 17 bases separating them.

Only a few counts were recorded for this clonotype. The rearrangement joins TRBV11-1 to TRBJ2-3; D is unresolved. Between the trimmed V and J ends, which lost 5 bases and 6 bases, there was a span of 18 bases. The CDR3 spans 15 residues. Germline assignment: CDR1 SGHAT and CDR2 FQDESV (reference sequence). The chain's CDR3 is CASSLLGPTTDTQYF. As DNA, the CDR3 is TGTGCCAGCAGCCTTCTCGGGCCGACCACGGATACGCAGTATTTT.

The chain has TRBV6-2 or TRBV6-3 and TRBJ1-1; TRBD1 matches 7 bases. With 6 bases clipped from V and 1 base from J, the junction kept 5 bases outside the gene matches. This CDR3 contains 14 residues. Germline values: CDR1 MNHEY, CDR2 SVGEGT. CDR3 sequence: CASSLQGKNTEAFF. The CDR3 region has the DNA TGTGCCAGCAGCTTACAGGGGAAGAACACTGAAGCTTTCTTT.

This clonotype came up a few times. The chain is built from TRBV13 and TRBJ1-3, with unresolved D. The CDR3 sequence is 14 residues long. V was clipped by 5 bases and J by 0 bases, with 8 bases between them. Germline V gene sequence: CDR1 PRHDT, CDR2 FYEKMQ (reference sequence). CDR3 loop: CASSGWGSGNTIYF. CDR3 in DNA: TGTGCCAGCAGCGGTTGGGGCTCTGGAAACACCATATATTTT. The full variable domain, rest sourced from reference TRBV13 and TRBJ1-3, is AAGVIQSPRHLIKEKRETATLKCYPIPRHDTVYWYQQGPGQDPQFLISFYEKMQSDKGSIPDRFSAQQFSDYHSELNMSSLELGDSALYFCASSGWGSGNTIYFGEGSWLTVV.